Sequencing of this T cell receptor (beta chain) was carried out in a study of blood T cell repertoires in COVID-19. The germline CDR1 and CDR2 sequences are MNHEY and SVGEGT. There are 14 residues in the CDR3. V shed 5 bases, J shed 8 bases, and the junction held 6 bases outside the gene matches. In the original analysis: By means of reference gene primer amplification, nucleated cell counts were estimated. Here immunoSEQ multiplex PCR was the method, and the copy in TCRdb shows in-frame clones only, minus some. V and J calls and clone size follow that table, whereas D and trimming were derived from the DNA. The data contain roughly 230,000 clones, approximately 84% of them singletons.

The V and J genes are TRBV6-2 or TRBV6-3 and TRBJ1-5; 10 bases align to TRBD1. The sequence came from a man over 45 with active or convalescent COVID-19. Specimen: peripheral blood. The CDR3 bases are TGTGCCAGCAGTGAGGGACAGGGGTGGGAGCCCCAGCATTTT. Encoded protein: CASSEGQGWEPQHF.